This entry lists 12 T cell receptor beta chains sequenced from one sample in a study of CD8 T cells in Susac syndrome. Random hexamers primed reverse transcription of about 0.5 to 1 ug RNA. TCRdb fed the immunoSEQ multiplex PCR reads into MiXCR, producing one record per CDR3 protein. The table shows approximately 87,000 distinct CDR3 sequences, with 95% to 97% occurring only once. The sequencing sample was made of CD8+ T cells from PBMCs. These receptors all stem from a human donor with Susac syndrome.

This sequence joins TRBV29-1 and TRBJ2-1; TRBD2 agrees at 11 bases. Germline V gene sequence: CDR1 SQVTM, CDR2 ANQGSEA. CDR3 size: 13 residues. With V trimmed by 7 bases and J by 8 bases, 7 bases remained unmatched. CDR3 nucleotides: TGCAGCGGGGGACTAGCGGATATGTATGAGCAGTTCTTC. Encoded protein: CSGGLADMYEQFF.

The gene calls are TRBV11-1 and TRBJ2-5; D unresolved. This CDR3 is 15 amino acids long. V lost 2 bases and J lost 5, with 15 bases in between. The germline CDR1 and CDR2 sequences are SGHAT and FQDESV (reference sequence). In DNA form, the CDR3 reads TGTGCCAGCAGCTTAAACCTCATACTCGGGGAGACCCAGTACTTC. This encodes CASSLNLILGETQYF.

The chain is built from TRBV28 and TRBJ1-1; the D gene is possibly TRBD1 (6 bases). This CDR3 has 15 residues. Germline-derived CDR1 and CDR2 are MDHEN and SYDVKM. Trimming cost V 5 bases and J 2 bases, with 15 bases left between them. The CDR3 DNA follows: TGTGCCAGCAGTCCCTACCGGACAGTTAACACTGAAGCTTTCTTT. This codes for CASSPYRTVNTEAFF.

The chain uses TRBV20-1 and TRBJ2-5, with TRBD1 matching 8 bases. This CDR3 is built from 14 residues. Germline V CDR1 and CDR2: DFQATT, SNEGSKA (reference sequence). The V gene end was trimmed by 0 bases and the J gene end by 3 bases; junction bases not matched to a gene: 3. The CDR3 DNA is TGCAGTGCTAGAGATGGGACAGGTGAAGAGACCCAGTACTTC. This gives the protein CSARDGTGEETQYF.

The chain employs TRBV30 and TRBJ2-1, with D unresolved. Germline CDR1 reads GTSNPN; CDR2 reads SVGIG (reference sequence). The CDR3 spans 15 residues. Trimming shortened V by 1 base and J by 2 bases, and 12 bases separated the two germline ends. In DNA form, the CDR3 reads TGTGCCTGGAGTGAGACGGACCGGGCCTACAATGAGCAGTTCTTC. It codes for CAWSETDRAYNEQFF.

The chain combines TRBV25-1 with TRBJ2-1; 7 bases are a match to TRBD2. In germline, CDR1 is MGHDK, CDR2 SYGVNS. V shed 7 bases and J 9 bases; nucleotides not matched to a gene: 9. The CDR3 has 13 amino acids. CDR3 in DNA: TGTGCCAGCAACGATTTGGGGGGGGGTGAGCAGTTCTTC. Residues: CASNDLGGGEQFF.

The V call is TRBV4-3, the J call TRBJ2-3, with a weak D call TRBD1 (6 bases). With 10 bases removed from V and 1 base from J, the gap between germline ends came to 15 bases. Germline V gives CDR1 LGHNA, CDR2 YSLEER. The CDR3 covers 14 residues. CDR3 DNA: TGCGCCACCTTCGAGAAGGGGGGCACAGATACGCAGTATTTT. It yields the protein CATFEKGGTDTQYF.

This chain uses TRBV18 with TRBJ2-2; maybe TRBD2 (6 bases). V lost 0 bases, J lost 3 bases, and 11 bases lay in between. Germline CDR1 and CDR2: KGHSH and LQKENI. The CDR3 covers 16 residues. The CDR3 nucleotides read TGTGCCAGCTCACCACCGGAGGGGATCGACACCGGGGAGCTGTTTTTT. Encoded protein: CASSPPEGIDTGELFF.

The table lists this clonotype with a count of one. The chain joins TRBV5-1 to TRBJ1-2; D remains unclear. V lost 5 bases, J lost 3 bases, and 20 bases lay in between. Germline V gives CDR1 SGHRS, CDR2 YFSETQ. The CDR3 consists of 16 residues. Here the CDR3 DNA reads TGCGCCAGCAGTTCTGCCGCCGGGGATTACGACTATGGCTACACCTTC. As protein: CASSSAAGDYDYGYTF.

The chain is built from TRBV15 and TRBJ2-6; D is ambiguous. CDR1 is LNHNV, CDR2 YYDKDF, per germline (reference sequence). This CDR3 is 16 amino acids long. V was shortened by 0 bases and J by 0 bases, with 6 bases between the two germline ends. The CDR3 loop is CATSRDRSSGANVLTF. DNA for the CDR3: TGTGCCACCAGCAGAGACCGTAGCTCTGGGGCCAACGTCCTGACTTTC.

The rearrangement uses TRBV12-3 or TRBV12-4 and TRBJ2-3; no definite D call. The ends were cut back, 6 bases at V and 6 bases at J, with 13 bases in the middle. The CDR3 totals 13 residues. The CDR3 sequence is CASSLPLADTQYF. In nucleotides, the CDR3 is TGTGCCAGCAGCCTCCCTCTTGCGGATACGCAGTATTTT.

The chain recombines TRBV7-6 with TRBJ1-1; D is unresolved. CDR3 size: 14 residues. V was clipped by 1 base and J by 1 base, with 7 bases between them. Germline V lookup: CDR1 SGHVS, CDR2 FNYEAQ. The chain's CDR3 is CASSLGRANTEAFF. The DNA for the CDR3 is TGTGCCAGCAGCTTAGGCAGAGCGAACACTGAAGCTTTCTTT.